This T cell receptor beta chain was profiled in a study of CD8+ T cells in alopecia areata. Reverse transcribed after extraction, RNA yielded cDNA as the sequencing template. Assay: immunoSEQ multiplex PCR; the TCRdb copy retains only in-frame clones and omits some. The sample includes 150,000 or so clones, more than 40% of them seen just once. Whole-study findings and limits: Mouse data revealed clearer TCR sharing than patient data did, a gap possibly tied to HLA.

Germline V gives CDR1 SGHRS, CDR2 YFSETQ. Trimming removed 3 bases from V and 3 bases from J, with 12 bases in between. This CDR3 region has 14 residues. About this clone itself: Antigen unknown.

The sequence derives from a human donor with alopecia areata. Sequenced: CD4+ T cells sorted from blood. The V gene is TRBV5-1, the J gene TRBJ1-1; D gene unclear. The CDR3 bases are TGCGCCAGCAGCTCCGGGGTTTTCGACACTGAAGCTTTCTTT. Residues: CASSSGVFDTEAFF.